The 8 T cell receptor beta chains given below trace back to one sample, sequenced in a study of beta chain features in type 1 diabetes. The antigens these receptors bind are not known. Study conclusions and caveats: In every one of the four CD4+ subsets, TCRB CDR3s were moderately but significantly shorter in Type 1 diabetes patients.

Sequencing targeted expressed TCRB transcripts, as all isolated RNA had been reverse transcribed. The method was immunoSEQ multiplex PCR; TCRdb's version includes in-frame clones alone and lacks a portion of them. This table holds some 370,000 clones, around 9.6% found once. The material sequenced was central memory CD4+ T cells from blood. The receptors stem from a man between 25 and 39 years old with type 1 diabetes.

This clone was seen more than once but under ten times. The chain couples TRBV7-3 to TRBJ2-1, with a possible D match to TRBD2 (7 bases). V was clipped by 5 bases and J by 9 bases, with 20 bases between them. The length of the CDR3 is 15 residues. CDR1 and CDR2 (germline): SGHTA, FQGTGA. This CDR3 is CASSNGTPGRGEQFF. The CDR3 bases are TGTGCCAGCAGCAACGGGACACCTGGGAGGGGTGAGCAGTTCTTC.

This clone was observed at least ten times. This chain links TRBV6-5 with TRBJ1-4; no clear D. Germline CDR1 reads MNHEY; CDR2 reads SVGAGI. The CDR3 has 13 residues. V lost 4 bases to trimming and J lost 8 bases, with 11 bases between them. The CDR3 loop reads CASSSRASEKLFF. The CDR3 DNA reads TGTGCCAGCAGTTCCCGGGCCAGCGAAAAACTGTTTTTT.

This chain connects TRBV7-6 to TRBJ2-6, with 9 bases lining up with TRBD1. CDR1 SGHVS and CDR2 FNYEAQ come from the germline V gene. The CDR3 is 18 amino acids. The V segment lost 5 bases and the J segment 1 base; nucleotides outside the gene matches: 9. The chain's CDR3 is CASSRTRTGESGANVLTF. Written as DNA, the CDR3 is TGTGCCAGCAGCAGAACCAGGACAGGGGAGTCTGGGGCCAACGTCCTGACTTTC.

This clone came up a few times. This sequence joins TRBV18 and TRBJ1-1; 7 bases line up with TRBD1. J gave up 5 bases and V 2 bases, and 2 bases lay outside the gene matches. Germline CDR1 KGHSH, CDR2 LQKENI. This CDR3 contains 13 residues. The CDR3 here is CASSPGGQTEAFF. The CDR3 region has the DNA TGTGCCAGCTCACCAGGGGGACAGACTGAAGCTTTCTTT.

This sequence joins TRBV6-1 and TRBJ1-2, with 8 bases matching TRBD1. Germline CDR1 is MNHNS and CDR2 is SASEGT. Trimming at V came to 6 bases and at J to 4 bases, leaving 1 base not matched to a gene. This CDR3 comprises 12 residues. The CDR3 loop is CASRTGAYGYTF. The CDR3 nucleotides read TGTGCCAGCAGGACAGGGGCCTATGGCTACACCTTC.

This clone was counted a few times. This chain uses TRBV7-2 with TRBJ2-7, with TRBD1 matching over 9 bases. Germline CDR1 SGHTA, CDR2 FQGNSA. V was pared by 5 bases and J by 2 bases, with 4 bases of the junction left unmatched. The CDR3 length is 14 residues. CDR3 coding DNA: TGTGCCAGCAGCCTTAGGACAGGGGCCTACGAGCAGTACTTC. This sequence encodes CASSLRTGAYEQYF.

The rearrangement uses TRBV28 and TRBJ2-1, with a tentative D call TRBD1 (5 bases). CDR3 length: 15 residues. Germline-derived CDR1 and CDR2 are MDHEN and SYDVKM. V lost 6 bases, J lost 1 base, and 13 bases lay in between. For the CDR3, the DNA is TGTGCCAGCAGACAGAATGGACAATCCTACAATGAGCAGTTCTTC. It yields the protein CASRQNGQSYNEQFF.

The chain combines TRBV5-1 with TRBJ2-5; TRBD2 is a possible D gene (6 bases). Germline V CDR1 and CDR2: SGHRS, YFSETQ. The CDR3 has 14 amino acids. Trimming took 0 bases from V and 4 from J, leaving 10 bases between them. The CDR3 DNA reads TGCGCCAGCAGCTTGGCACGGAGGGGAGAGACCCAGTACTTC. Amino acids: CASSLARRGETQYF.